This TCR beta chain was observed in a study of T cells in Graves' hyperthyroidism and ophthalmopathy. Study in general: Any treatment followed the collection of peripheral blood at initial diagnosis.

Researchers amplified the TCR beta CDR3 regions from RNA transcripts. The HTBI primer set served for first-round RT-PCR of the TCR CDR3. TCRdb reprocessed the multiplex PCR reads via MiXCR and lists one record per CDR3 protein. Of 300,000 to 450,000 distinct CDR3 sequences in the sample, approximately 13% were seen once. Germline V gene lookup returns CDR1 KGHSH and CDR2 LQKENI. The CDR3 sequence is 12 residues long. The V and J ends lost 3 bases and 5 bases respectively, with 7 bases between them. Study-level results: Also found in blood were most expanded thyroid clonotypes above 0.001.

Initially, at the first diagnosis of hyperthyroidism and before any ophthalmopathy symptoms, blood was sampled. This sample holds PBMCs from 8.5 to 10 ml fresh peripheral blood. This clonotype showed up many times. The antigen remains unidentified. V is TRBV18 and J is TRBJ2-5; D is ambiguous. The clonotype comes from a man younger than 40 with Graves' hyperthyroidism that later progressed to Graves' ophthalmopathy. Sequencing was performed on blood. In DNA, the CDR3 is TGTGCCAGCTCACCCGCCGACGAGACCCAGTACTTC. As protein: CASSPADETQYF.